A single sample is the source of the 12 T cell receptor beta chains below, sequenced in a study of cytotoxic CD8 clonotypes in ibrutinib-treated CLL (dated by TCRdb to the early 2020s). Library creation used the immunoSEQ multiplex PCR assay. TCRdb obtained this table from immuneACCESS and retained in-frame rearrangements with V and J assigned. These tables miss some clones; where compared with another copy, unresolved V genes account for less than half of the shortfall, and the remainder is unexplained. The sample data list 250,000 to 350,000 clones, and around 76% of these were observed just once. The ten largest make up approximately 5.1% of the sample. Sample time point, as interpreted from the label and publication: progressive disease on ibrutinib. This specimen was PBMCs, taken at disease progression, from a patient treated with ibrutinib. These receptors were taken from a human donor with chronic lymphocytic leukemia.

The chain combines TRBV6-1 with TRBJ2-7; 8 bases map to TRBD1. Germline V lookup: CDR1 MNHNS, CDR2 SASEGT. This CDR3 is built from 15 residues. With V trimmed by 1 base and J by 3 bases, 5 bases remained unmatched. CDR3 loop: CASSEGQGPGYEQYF. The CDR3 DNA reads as TGTGCCAGCAGTGAAGGACAGGGGCCAGGCTACGAGCAGTACTTC.

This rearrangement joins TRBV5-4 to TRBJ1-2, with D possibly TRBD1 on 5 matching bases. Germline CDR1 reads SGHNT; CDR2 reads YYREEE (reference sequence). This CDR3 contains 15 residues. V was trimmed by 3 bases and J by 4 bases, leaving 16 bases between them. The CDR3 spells CASSSRSGGGYGYTF. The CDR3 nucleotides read TGTGCCAGCAGCTCGAGGTCGGGGGGAGGCTATGGCTACACCTTC.

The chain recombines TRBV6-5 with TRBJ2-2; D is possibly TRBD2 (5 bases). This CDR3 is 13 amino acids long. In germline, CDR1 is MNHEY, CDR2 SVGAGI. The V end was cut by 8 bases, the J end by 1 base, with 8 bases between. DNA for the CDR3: TGTGCCAGCGAACGGGGGAACACCGGGGAGCTGTTTTTT. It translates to CASERGNTGELFF.

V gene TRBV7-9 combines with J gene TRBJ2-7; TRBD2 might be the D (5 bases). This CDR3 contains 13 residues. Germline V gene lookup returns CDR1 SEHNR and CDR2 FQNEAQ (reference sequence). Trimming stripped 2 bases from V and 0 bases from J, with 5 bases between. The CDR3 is CASSLTSSYEQYF. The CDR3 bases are TGTGCCAGCAGCTTAACTAGCTCCTACGAGCAGTACTTC.

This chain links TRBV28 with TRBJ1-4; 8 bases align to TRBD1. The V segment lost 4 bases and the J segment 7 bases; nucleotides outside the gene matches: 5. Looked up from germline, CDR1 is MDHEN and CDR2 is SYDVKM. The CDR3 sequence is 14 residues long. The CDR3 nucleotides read TGTGCCAGCAGTTCGGACAGGGCAATTGAAAAACTGTTTTTT. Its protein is CASSSDRAIEKLFF. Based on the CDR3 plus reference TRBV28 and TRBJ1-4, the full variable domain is DVKVTQSSRYLVKRTGEKVFLECVQDMDHENMFWYRQDPGLGLRLIYFSYDVKMKEKGDIPEGYSVSREKKERFSLILESASTNQTSMYLCASSSDRAIEKLFFGSGTQLSVL.

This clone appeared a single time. CDR3 nucleotide sequence: TGCGCCAGCAGTGAGGGACAGGGTATCTACAATCAGCCCCAGCATTTT. This codes for CASSEGQGIYNQPQHF. The chain joins TRBV10-2 to TRBJ1-5, with 8 bases identical to TRBD1. This CDR3 contains 16 residues. Germline CDR1 and CDR2: WSHSY and SAAADI. V shed 2 bases and J 3 bases; nucleotides not matched to a gene: 6.

The CDR3 reads CASSPGSNYGYTF. The CDR3 DNA follows: TGTGCCAGCAGCCCAGGGTCTAACTATGGCTACACCTTC. The gene calls are TRBV5-4 and TRBJ1-2, with a weak D call TRBD1 (5 bases). This CDR3 is 13 amino acids long. Trimming shortened V by 4 bases and J by 0 bases, and 7 bases separated the two germline ends. Germline-derived CDR1 and CDR2 are SGHNT and YYREEE (reference sequence).

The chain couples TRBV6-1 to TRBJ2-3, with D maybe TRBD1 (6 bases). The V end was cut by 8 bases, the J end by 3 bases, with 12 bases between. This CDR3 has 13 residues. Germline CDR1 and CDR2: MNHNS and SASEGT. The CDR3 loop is CASLRGMTDTQYF. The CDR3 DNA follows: TGTGCCAGCCTCAGGGGCATGACAGATACGCAGTATTTT.

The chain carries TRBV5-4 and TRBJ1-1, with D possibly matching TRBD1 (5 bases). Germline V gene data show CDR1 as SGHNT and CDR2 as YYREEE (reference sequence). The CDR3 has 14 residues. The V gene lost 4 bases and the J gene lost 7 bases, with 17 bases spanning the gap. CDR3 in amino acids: CASSDAGTSIEAFF. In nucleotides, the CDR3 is TGTGCCAGCAGCGACGCCGGGACTTCTATTGAAGCTTTCTTT.

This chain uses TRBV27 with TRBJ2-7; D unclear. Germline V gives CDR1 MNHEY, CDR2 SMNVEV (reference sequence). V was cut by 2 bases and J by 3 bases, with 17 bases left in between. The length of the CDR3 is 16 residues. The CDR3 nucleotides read TGTGCCAGCAGTTTAATATCCGGAAAACCCGGCTACGAGCAGTACTTC. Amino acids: CASSLISGKPGYEQYF.

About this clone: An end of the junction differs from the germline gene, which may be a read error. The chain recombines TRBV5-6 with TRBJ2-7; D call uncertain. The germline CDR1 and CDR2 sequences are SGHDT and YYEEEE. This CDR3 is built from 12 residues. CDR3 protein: CASSLAGGFRDF. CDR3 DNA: TGTGCCAGCAGCTTGGCCGGCGGATTCCGGGACTTC.

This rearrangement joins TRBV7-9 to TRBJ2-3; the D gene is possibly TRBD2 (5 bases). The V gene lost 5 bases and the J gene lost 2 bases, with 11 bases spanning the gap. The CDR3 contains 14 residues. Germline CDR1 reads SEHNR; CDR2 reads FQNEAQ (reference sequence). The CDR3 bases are TGTGCCAGCAGCCAAGACTATTACACAGATACGCAGTATTTT. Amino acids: CASSQDYYTDTQYF.